This TCR beta chain was recovered during a study of T-cell memory formation after mild COVID-19. General study points: Nothing showed for sure that second-wave clones peaking on day 37 were SARS-CoV-2 specific. The main location of contracting CD4+ clones was CM and EM, and that of contracting CD8+ clones was EMRA. Some clones that responded turned up in pre-infection memory, which suggests that cross-reactive memory joined in.

Points on this clonotype: Its antigen is undetermined.

Germline assignment: CDR1 ENHRY and CDR2 SYGVKD. The CDR3 extends over 17 amino acids. The junction had 13 bases not matched to a gene; V was cut back by 5 bases and J by 1 base. TCRdb reprocessed the 5' RACE reads via MiXCR and lists one record per CDR3 protein. This table holds around 300,000 distinct CDR3 sequences, roughly an eighth found once. This TCR was recovered from a man between 18 and 35 years old who had mild COVID-19 (a few samples of this study predate the infection). Cell type and time point are not known. The sequencing sample was made of PBMCs or a T cell subset sorted from them (not recorded which). The rearrangement joins TRBV10-3 to TRBJ1-1; 7 bases map to TRBD1. CDR3 in amino acids: CAISRTYRGRENTEAFF. DNA of the CDR3: TGTGCCATCAGTCGTACTTACAGGGGCAGAGAGAACACTGAAGCTTTCTTT.